This TCR beta chain was recorded in a study of regulatory T cells in long-lasting Graves disease. CDR1 is KGHDR and CDR2 is SFDVKD in the germline V gene. V lost 9 bases and J 2 bases, leaving 21 bases between the germline ends. This CDR3 has 17 amino acids. The time point: persistent/refractory GD, antithyroid drugs over 5 years with positive TRAb. RNA isolated from PBMCs was used to make the TCR library. The TCR beta library used iRepertoire HTBI primers with Arm-PCR amplification of CDR3. Via MiXCR, TCRdb re-called the multiplex PCR reads, giving one row per CDR3 protein. The sample carries approximately 690,000 distinct CDR3 sequences, about 32% recorded once. A few counts support this clonotype.

Sample: peripheral blood mononuclear cells (PBMCs), taken when the disease was refractory, from a patient treated with antithyroid drugs. This receptor was obtained from a female donor with Graves disease. This chain joins TRBV24-1 and TRBJ2-2, with a weak D call TRBD1 (6 bases). CDR3 sequence (DNA): TGTGCCACCCCCTTGGGGGCTCCGTCTCCAAACACCGGGGAGCTGTTTTTT. Amino acids: CATPLGAPSPNTGELFF.